In its sample, the clone carrying this T cell receptor (beta chain) was seen a few times. Its antigen is unknown. The ends lost 6 bases at V and 4 bases at J; junction bases unmatched: 11. The CDR3 totals 15 residues. Germline loops: CDR1 SQVTM, CDR2 ANQGSEA. TCRdb reprocessed the 5' RACE reads via MiXCR and lists one record per CDR3 protein. The sample lists some 630,000 distinct CDR3 sequences; roughly 7.1% were seen once. This specimen comes from a study of identical twins. Study outcomes and limitations: There were fewer insertions in abundant cord blood beta clonotypes, but memory repertoires showed no such pattern.

The data also belong to a second study, concerning yellow fever vaccine responses in identical twins.

The sequenced material came from PBMCs. This receptor was obtained from a woman aged 18-29 years in good health. J is TRBJ2-1 and V is TRBV29-1; TRBD2 matches at 8 bases. CDR3 nucleotides: TGCAGCGTGGAAAGCGGGAGCCTAAGGTACAATGAGCAGTTCTTC. Translation: CSVESGSLRYNEQFF.